The 30 T cell receptor beta chains presented below share a single source sample, sequenced in a study of neoadjuvant anti-PD-1 for oral cavity cancer. Method: immunoSEQ multiplex PCR; TCRdb's copy keeps in-frame clones and lacks some. The sample has approximately 13,000 clones; around two thirds are singletons. Material: PBMCs, obtained before nivolumab (anti-PD-1) treatment. These receptors all stem from a person aged 35-80 years with oral cavity squamous cell carcinoma.

This chain uses TRBV2 with TRBJ1-5, with D possibly matching TRBD1 (5 bases). Between the trimmed V and J ends, which lost 1 base and 10 bases, there was a span of 17 bases. CDR3 size: 15 residues. Germline V gene data show CDR1 as SNHLY and CDR2 as FYNNEI. CDR3 sequence (DNA): TGTGCCAGCAGTGAAGACGAAAGGGGCCGGAGACCCCAGCATTTT. It yields the protein CASSEDERGRRPQHF.

This chain connects TRBV9 to TRBJ1-3, with D possibly being TRBD1 (6 bases). Looked up from germline, CDR1 is SGDLS and CDR2 is YYNGEE. The V gene lost 3 bases and the J gene lost 2 bases, with 15 bases spanning the gap. This CDR3 region has 16 residues. The CDR3, as DNA: TGTGCCAGCAGCGGCAACAGGGAGAACCCTGGAAACACCATATATTTT. Protein sequence: CASSGNRENPGNTIYF.

The chain recombines TRBV6-1 with TRBJ2-7; D is undetermined. The CDR3 runs to 15 residues. The germline V gene encodes CDR1 MNHNS and CDR2 SASEGT. Trimming shortened V by 2 bases and J by 6 bases, and 17 bases separated the two germline ends. The CDR3 protein is CASSEFANGVPEQYF. The DNA of the CDR3 is TGTGCCAGCAGTGAATTCGCGAATGGGGTGCCCGAGCAGTACTTC.

This clone was recorded once. CDR3 bases: TGTGCCAGCAGTTACTCGTGGACACCACCGGGAGAGACCCAGTACTTC. Protein sequence: CASSYSWTPPGETQYF. The chain combines TRBV6-5 with TRBJ2-5; D might be TRBD1 (5 bases). Germline CDR1 and CDR2: MNHEY and SVGAGI. V lost 0 bases, J lost 4 bases, and 15 bases lay in between. The CDR3 length is 16 residues.

The rearrangement uses TRBV13 and TRBJ2-1, with TRBD1 matching over 8 bases. CDR3 length: 16 residues. Looked up from germline, CDR1 is PRHDT and CDR2 is FYEKMQ (reference sequence). V dropped 0 bases and J dropped 7; count of bases not matched to a gene: 8. DNA for the CDR3: TGTGCCAGCAGCTTAGGAAGACAGGGGTGGAAGAATGAGCAGTTCTTC. Its protein product is CASSLGRQGWKNEQFF.

The genes are TRBV18 and TRBJ2-5, with 10 positions matching TRBD2. V shed 2 bases, J shed 2 bases, and the junction held 5 bases outside the gene matches. This CDR3 is 16 amino acids long. Germline CDR1 reads KGHSH; CDR2 reads LQKENI. The CDR3 loop reads CASSPIAGGLQETQYF. The CDR3 DNA follows: TGTGCCAGCTCACCAATAGCGGGAGGTCTTCAAGAGACCCAGTACTTC. The whole variable domain, remainder taken from reference TRBV18 and TRBJ2-5, is NAGVMQNPRHLVRRRGQEARLRCSPMKGHSHVYWYRQLPEEGLKFMVYLQKENIIDESGMPKERFSAEFPKEGPSILRIQQVVRGDSAAYFCASSPIAGGLQETQYFGPGTRLLVL.

The genes are TRBV5-5 and TRBJ1-1; the D gene is possibly TRBD1 (5 bases). V was pared by 3 bases and J by 2 bases, with 17 bases between. The germline CDR1 and CDR2 sequences are SGHKS and YYEKEE (reference sequence). CDR3 length equals 16 residues. The CDR3 nucleotides read TGTGCCAGCAGCTCAATTCAGGGTAGTATTAACACTGAAGCTTTCTTT. Translation: CASSSIQGSINTEAFF.

The chain links TRBV25-1 to TRBJ2-5; 9 bases fit TRBD1. This CDR3 region has 17 residues. Trimming took 3 bases from V and 1 from J; bases not matched to a gene: 9. The germline CDR1 and CDR2 sequences are MGHDK and SYGVNS. CDR3 bases: TGTGCCAGCAGTGACCGAGGACAGGGGAAAACCCAAGAGACCCAGTACTTC. Amino acid sequence: CASSDRGQGKTQETQYF.

V usage is TRBV21-1 and J usage is TRBJ1-5. TRBV21-1 is flagged as a pseudogene. The CDR3 is 17 residues long. The CDR3 DNA reads as TGTGCCAGCAGCAAAGAAGCCACCTCTTATAGCAATCAGCCCCAGCATTTT. It codes for CASSKEATSYSNQPQHF.

The V and J genes are TRBV7-8 and TRBJ1-1; D gene ambiguous. The V gene's germline CDR1 is SGHVS and CDR2 FQNEAQ. V was pared by 1 base and J by 11 bases, with 14 bases between. The CDR3 contains 13 residues. This CDR3 reads CASSLGRSGDAFF. The CDR3 nucleotides are TGTGCCAGCAGCTTAGGGCGATCCGGGGATGCTTTCTTT. The whole variable domain, remainder taken from reference TRBV7-8 and TRBJ1-1, is GAGVSQSPRYKVAKRGQDVALRCDPISGHVSLFWYQQALGQGPEFLTYFQNEAQLDKSGLPSDRFFAERPEGSVSTLKIQRTQQEDSAVYLCASSLGRSGDAFFGQGTRLTVV.

V gene TRBV2 combines with J gene TRBJ2-4; 11 bases are shared with TRBD2. Per the germline V gene, CDR1 is SNHLY and CDR2 is FYNNEI. V was pared by 7 bases and J by 7 bases, with 3 bases of the junction left unmatched. CDR3 length: 13 amino acids. As DNA, the CDR3 is TGTGCCAGCAATAGCGGGAGGGACAACATTCAGTACTTC. The encoded protein is CASNSGRDNIQYF.

This clone appeared once. The genes are TRBV5-4 and TRBJ1-1; the match to TRBD1 covers 9 bases. The CDR3 runs to 13 residues. Per the germline V gene, CDR1 is SGHNT and CDR2 is YYREEE (reference sequence). V dropped 3 bases and J dropped 5; count of bases not matched to a gene: 2. CDR3 nucleotides: TGTGCCAGCAGCTGGGACAGGGTTACTGAAGCTTTCTTT. Protein: CASSWDRVTEAFF.

In DNA, the CDR3 is TGTGCCAGCAGCGTAGGAGCAGGGGGATCCTACGAGCAGTACTTC. Protein sequence: CASSVGAGGSYEQYF. The rearrangement joins TRBV9 to TRBJ2-7, with 7 bases fitting TRBD1. Germline trimming cut 0 bases from V and 1 base from J; bases unmatched to any gene: 4. CDR1 is SGDLS, CDR2 YYNGEE, per germline. CDR3 size: 15 residues.

In nucleotides, the CDR3 is TGTGCCAGCAGCTTGGGGGCAGGGGGCAATCAGCCCCAGCATTTT. As protein: CASSLGAGGNQPQHF. This chain uses TRBV5-6 with TRBJ1-5; a possible D gene is TRBD1 (6 bases). Trimming removed 0 bases at V and 2 bases at J, with 9 bases between. This CDR3 is 15 amino acids long. Germline loops: CDR1 SGHDT, CDR2 YYEEEE.

The rearrangement uses TRBV5-1 and TRBJ1-1, with a weak D call TRBD1 (6 bases). The length of the CDR3 is 13 residues. CDR1 is SGHRS, CDR2 YFSETQ, per germline. V was cut by 4 bases and J by 4 bases, with 11 bases left in between. CDR3 amino acids: CASSPTGTTEAFF. CDR3 DNA: TGCGCCAGCAGCCCCACAGGGACCACTGAAGCTTTCTTT.

This clone was seen a few times. The chain has TRBV4-1 and TRBJ2-4, with D possibly being TRBD2 (6 bases). Trimming removed 4 bases from V and 7 bases from J, with 14 bases in between. This CDR3 is built from 14 residues. The V gene's germline CDR1 is MGHRA and CDR2 YSYEKL. The CDR3 loop is CASSPSARVNIQYF. The CDR3, as DNA: TGCGCCAGCAGCCCTAGCGCAAGAGTTAACATTCAGTACTTC.

The chain joins TRBV5-1 to TRBJ1-2, with D maybe TRBD1 (5 bases). Trimming removed 4 bases from V and 4 bases from J, with 11 bases in between. This CDR3 is 13 amino acids long. CDR1 is SGHRS and CDR2 is YFSETQ in the germline V gene. The CDR3 coding sequence is TGCGCCAGCAGCCCAGGGAAGACCTATGGCTACACCTTC. The encoded protein is CASSPGKTYGYTF. Complete variable domain (other parts from reference TRBV5-1 and TRBJ1-2): KAGVTQTPRYLIKTRGQQVTLSCSPISGHRSVSWYQQTPGQGLQFLFEYFSETQRNKGNFPGRFSGRQFSNSRSEMNVSTLELGDSALYLCASSPGKTYGYTFGSGTRLTVV.

This rearrangement joins TRBV6-5 to TRBJ2-1; D call uncertain. CDR1 is MNHEY and CDR2 is SVGAGI in the germline V gene. The V end was cut by 2 bases, the J end by 7 bases, with 12 bases between. The CDR3 is 14 amino acids. CDR3 sequence: CASSYKTPPNEQFF. The CDR3, as DNA: TGTGCCAGCAGTTACAAGACACCACCAAATGAGCAGTTCTTC.

This chain uses TRBV9 with TRBJ2-7; the D gene is possibly TRBD1 (5 bases). Trimming shortened V by 4 bases and J by 0 bases, and 14 bases separated the two germline ends. CDR3 length: 15 amino acids. Germline CDR1 reads SGDLS; CDR2 reads YYNGEE. The CDR3 bases are TGTGCCAGCAGCCCCGAGCAGGGATTCTCCTACGAGCAGTACTTC. Its protein is CASSPEQGFSYEQYF.

The genes are TRBV6-1 and TRBJ1-2; TRBD1 is a possible D gene (5 bases). The CDR3 runs to 12 residues. Germline loops: CDR1 MNHNS, CDR2 SASEGT. V was pared by 10 bases and J by 3 bases, with 12 bases between. CDR3 sequence (DNA): TGTGCCACCGGGGACTTGGACTATGGCTACACCTTC. This sequence encodes CATGDLDYGYTF.

V usage is TRBV29-1 and J usage is TRBJ1-1; D is undetermined. Germline CDR1 is SQVTM and CDR2 is ANQGSEA. V lost 2 bases to trimming and J lost 5 bases, with 12 bases between them. CDR3 length equals 13 residues. The CDR3: CSVERRQETEAFF. In DNA form, the CDR3 reads TGCAGCGTTGAACGAAGGCAGGAGACTGAAGCTTTCTTT.

The gene calls are TRBV2 and TRBJ2-1, with TRBD2 matching over 8 bases. Germline V gene lookup returns CDR1 SNHLY and CDR2 FYNNEI. The CDR3 is 14 amino acids. The junction had 6 bases not matched to a gene; V was cut back by 5 bases and J by 6 bases. The CDR3 loop is CASSPGLAGNEQFF. The DNA for the CDR3 is TGTGCCAGCAGTCCCGGACTAGCCGGCAATGAGCAGTTCTTC.

The table lists this clone with a few counts. The rearrangement uses TRBV11-1 and TRBJ1-1, with TRBD1 matching 8 bases. The V segment lost 8 bases and the J segment 4 bases; nucleotides outside the gene matches: 6. The length of the CDR3 is 13 residues. Germline values: CDR1 SGHAT, CDR2 FQDESV (reference sequence). The CDR3 loop is CASYGTGGTEAFF. For the CDR3, the DNA is TGTGCCAGCTATGGAACAGGGGGCACTGAAGCTTTCTTT. Supplemented by reference TRBV11-1 and TRBJ1-1, the full variable domain reads EAEVAQSPRYKITEKSQAVAFWCDPISGHATLYWYRQILGQGPELLVQFQDESVVDDSQLPKDRFSAERLKGVDSTLKIQPAELGDSAMYLCASYGTGGTEAFFGQGTRLTVV.

The gene calls are TRBV5-8 and TRBJ2-3; D is perhaps TRBD1 (6 bases). Germline V gene sequence: CDR1 SGHTS, CDR2 YDEGEE. The CDR3 extends over 12 amino acids. The V and J ends lost 4 bases and 6 bases respectively, with 9 bases between them. The CDR3: CASSPQGDTQYF. CDR3 coding DNA: TGTGCCAGCAGCCCCCAGGGGGATACGCAGTATTTT.

This chain links TRBV11-2 with TRBJ2-1; a possible D gene is TRBD2 (5 bases). V lost 3 bases and J 7 bases, leaving 10 bases between the germline ends. The CDR3 covers 13 residues. The germline V gene has CDR1 SGHAT and CDR2 FQNNGV. The CDR3 nucleotides read TGTGCCAGCAGCTTCTGGGGAGAGAATGAGCAGTTCTTC. The encoded protein is CASSFWGENEQFF.

This clone appeared once. This chain connects TRBV21-1 to TRBJ1-1. TRBV21-1 is labeled a pseudogene. The CDR3 sequence is 16 residues long. The CDR3 DNA reads as TGTGCCAGCGCTCCGGAGGGGGGGCTAATGAACACTGAAGCTTTCTTT. It codes for CASAPEGGLMNTEAFF.

This clone has a single count. The chain is built from TRBV10-3 and TRBJ2-1; 8 bases map to TRBD2. In germline, CDR1 is ENHRY, CDR2 SYGVKD. The ends lost 4 bases at V and 6 bases at J; junction bases unmatched: 20. The CDR3 has 19 residues. The chain's CDR3 is CAISGRRGGRLVTSNEQFF. CDR3 bases: TGTGCCATCAGTGGGCGACGGGGGGGCAGACTGGTCACGTCCAATGAGCAGTTCTTC.

The J gene is TRBJ1-1, the V gene TRBV6-5; D may be TRBD1 (6 bases). The V end was cut by 2 bases, the J end by 4 bases, with 11 bases between. CDR1 is MNHEY and CDR2 is SVGAGI in the germline V gene. CDR3 length: 14 amino acids. CDR3 sequence reads: CASSYRGGGTEAFF. The CDR3 bases are TGTGCCAGCAGTTACAGGGGGGGCGGCACTGAAGCTTTCTTT.

J is TRBJ1-1 and V is TRBV4-1, with unresolved D. Deletions cut 0 bases from V and 11 bases from J, with 19 bases between. CDR1 and CDR2 (germline): MGHRA, YSYEKL. CDR3 length: 15 amino acids. CDR3 amino acids: CASSQDKVGPREAFF. The DNA of the CDR3 is TGCGCCAGCAGCCAAGATAAAGTTGGACCGAGGGAGGCTTTCTTT.

Only a few counts were recorded for this clone. The chain is built from TRBV4-1 and TRBJ1-6; 9 bases align to TRBD1. This CDR3 contains 19 residues. CDR1 and CDR2 (germline): MGHRA, YSYEKL. V was pared by 1 base and J by 5 bases, with 12 bases of the junction left unmatched. The CDR3 protein is CASSQAETGGWGHNSPLHF. The CDR3 DNA reads TGCGCCAGCAGCCAAGCCGAGACAGGGGGTTGGGGCCATAATTCACCCCTCCACTTT.